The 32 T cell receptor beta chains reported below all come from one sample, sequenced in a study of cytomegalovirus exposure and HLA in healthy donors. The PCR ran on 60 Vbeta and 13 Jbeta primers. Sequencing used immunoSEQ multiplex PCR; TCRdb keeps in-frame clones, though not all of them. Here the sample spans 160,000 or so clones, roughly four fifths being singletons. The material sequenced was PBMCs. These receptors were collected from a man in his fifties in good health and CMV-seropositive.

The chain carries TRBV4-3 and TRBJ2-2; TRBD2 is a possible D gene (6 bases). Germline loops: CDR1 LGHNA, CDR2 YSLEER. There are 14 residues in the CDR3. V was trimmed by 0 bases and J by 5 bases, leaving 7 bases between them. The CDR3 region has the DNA TGCGCCAGCAGCCAAGATGGGGGGACCGGGGAGCTGTTTTTT. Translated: CASSQDGGTGELFF.

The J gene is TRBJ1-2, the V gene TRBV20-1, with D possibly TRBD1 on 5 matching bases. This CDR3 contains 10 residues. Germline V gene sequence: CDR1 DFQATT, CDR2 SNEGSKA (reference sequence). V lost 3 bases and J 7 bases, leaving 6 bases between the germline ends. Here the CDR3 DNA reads TGCAGTGCTAGCGACAGTGGCTACACCTTC. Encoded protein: CSASDSGYTF.

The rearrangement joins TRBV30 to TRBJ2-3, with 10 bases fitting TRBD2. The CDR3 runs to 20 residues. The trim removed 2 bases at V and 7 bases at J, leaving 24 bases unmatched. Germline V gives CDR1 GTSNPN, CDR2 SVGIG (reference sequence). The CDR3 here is CAWSPIELAGSPNHRYTQYF. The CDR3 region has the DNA TGTGCCTGGAGTCCCATTGAACTAGCGGGAAGCCCTAATCACAGGTATACGCAGTATTTT.

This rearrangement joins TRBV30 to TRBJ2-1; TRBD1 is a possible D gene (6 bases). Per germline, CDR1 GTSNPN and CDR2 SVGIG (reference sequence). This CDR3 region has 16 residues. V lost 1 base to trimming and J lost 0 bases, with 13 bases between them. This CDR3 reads CAWSAWTVSSYNEQFF. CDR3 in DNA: TGTGCCTGGAGTGCCTGGACAGTCAGCTCCTACAATGAGCAGTTCTTC.

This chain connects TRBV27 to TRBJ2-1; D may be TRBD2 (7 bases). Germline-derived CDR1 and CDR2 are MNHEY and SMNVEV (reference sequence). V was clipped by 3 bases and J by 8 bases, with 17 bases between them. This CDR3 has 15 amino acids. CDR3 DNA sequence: TGTGCCAGCAGTTTGGGGGACGTCGGGGGGCATGAGCAGTTCTTC. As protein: CASSLGDVGGHEQFF.

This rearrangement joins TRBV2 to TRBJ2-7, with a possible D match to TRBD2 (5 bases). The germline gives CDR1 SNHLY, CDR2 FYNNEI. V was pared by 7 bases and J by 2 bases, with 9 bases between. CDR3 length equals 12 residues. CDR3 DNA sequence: TGTGCCAGCACTCCCGGGACCTACGAGCAGTACTTC. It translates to CASTPGTYEQYF. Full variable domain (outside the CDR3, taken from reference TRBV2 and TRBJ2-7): EPEVTQTPSHQVTQMGQEVILRCVPISNHLYFYWYRQILGQKVEFLVSFYNNEISEKSEIFDDQFSVERPDGSNFTLKIRSTKLEDSAMYFCASTPGTYEQYFGPGTRLTVT.

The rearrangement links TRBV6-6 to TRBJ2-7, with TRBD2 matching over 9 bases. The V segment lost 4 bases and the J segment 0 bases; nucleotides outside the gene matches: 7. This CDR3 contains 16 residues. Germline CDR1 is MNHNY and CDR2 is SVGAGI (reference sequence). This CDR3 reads CASSSWGSGGSYEQYF. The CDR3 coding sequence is TGTGCCAGCAGTTCCTGGGGTAGCGGGGGCTCCTACGAGCAGTACTTC.

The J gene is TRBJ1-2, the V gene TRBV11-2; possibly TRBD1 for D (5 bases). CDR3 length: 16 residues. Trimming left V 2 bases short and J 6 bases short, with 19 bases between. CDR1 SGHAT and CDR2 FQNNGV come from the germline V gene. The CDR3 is CASSLFSGQGGHGYTF. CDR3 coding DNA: TGTGCCAGCAGCTTATTCTCGGGCCAGGGCGGTCATGGCTACACCTTC.

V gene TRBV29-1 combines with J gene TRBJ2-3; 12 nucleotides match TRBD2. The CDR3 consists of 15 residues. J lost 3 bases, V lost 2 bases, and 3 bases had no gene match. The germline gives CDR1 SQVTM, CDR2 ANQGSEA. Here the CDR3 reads CSVEPSGGVTDTQYF. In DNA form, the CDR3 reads TGCAGCGTTGAACCTAGCGGGGGGGTTACAGATACGCAGTATTTT.

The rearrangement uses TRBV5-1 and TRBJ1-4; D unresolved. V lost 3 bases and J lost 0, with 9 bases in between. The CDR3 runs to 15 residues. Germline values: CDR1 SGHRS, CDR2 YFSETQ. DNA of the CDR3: TGCGCCAGCAGCTGGGCGGGGACAACTAATGAAAAACTGTTTTTT. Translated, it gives CASSWAGTTNEKLFF.

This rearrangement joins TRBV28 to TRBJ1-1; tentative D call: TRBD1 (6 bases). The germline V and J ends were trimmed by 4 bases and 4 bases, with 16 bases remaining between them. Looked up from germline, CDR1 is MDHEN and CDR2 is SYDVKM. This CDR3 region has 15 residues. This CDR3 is CASSSGGGLGTEAFF. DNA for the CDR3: TGTGCCAGCAGTTCGGGGGGGGGCTTGGGCACTGAAGCTTTCTTT.

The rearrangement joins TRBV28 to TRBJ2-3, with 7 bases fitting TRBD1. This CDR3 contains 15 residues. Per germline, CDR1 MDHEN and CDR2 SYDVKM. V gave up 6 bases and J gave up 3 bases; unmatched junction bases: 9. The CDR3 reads CASSRRVTGTDTQYF. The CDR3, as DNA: TGTGCCAGCAGCCGGCGGGTGACAGGGACAGATACGCAGTATTTT.

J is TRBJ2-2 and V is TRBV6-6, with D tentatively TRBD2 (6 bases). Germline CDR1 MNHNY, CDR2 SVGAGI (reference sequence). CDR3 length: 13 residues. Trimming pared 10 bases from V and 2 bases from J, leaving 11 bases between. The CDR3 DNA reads TGTGCCACGAGCGGGTCAAACACCGGGGAGCTGTTTTTT. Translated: CATSGSNTGELFF.

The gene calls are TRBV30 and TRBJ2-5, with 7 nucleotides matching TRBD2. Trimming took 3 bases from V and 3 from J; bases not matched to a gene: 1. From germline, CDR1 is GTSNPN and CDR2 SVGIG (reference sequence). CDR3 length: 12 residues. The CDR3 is CAWSRGEETQYF. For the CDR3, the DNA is TGTGCCTGGAGCCGGGGGGAAGAGACCCAGTACTTC. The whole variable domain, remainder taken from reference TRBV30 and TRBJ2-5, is SQTIHQWPATLVQPVGSPLSLECTVEGTSNPNLYWYRQAAGRGLQLLFYSVGIGQISSEVPQNLSASRPQDRQFILSSKKLLLSDSGFYLCAWSRGEETQYFGPGTRLLVL.

The CDR3 protein is CASSSGGGSSYEQYF. CDR3 sequence (DNA): TGTGCCAGCAGTTCCGGGGGGGGAAGCTCCTACGAGCAGTACTTC. J is TRBJ2-7 and V is TRBV28; 8 nucleotides line up with TRBD2. Trimming cost V 4 bases and J 0 bases; bases outside gene matches: 5. The V gene's germline CDR1 is MDHEN and CDR2 SYDVKM. The CDR3 runs 15 residues.

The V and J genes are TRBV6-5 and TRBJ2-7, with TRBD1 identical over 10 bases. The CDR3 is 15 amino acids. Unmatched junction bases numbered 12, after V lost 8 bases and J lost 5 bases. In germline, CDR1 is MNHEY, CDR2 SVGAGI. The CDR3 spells CASRYRDRGTHEQYF. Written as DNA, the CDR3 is TGTGCCAGCCGATACCGGGACAGGGGCACCCACGAGCAGTACTTC.

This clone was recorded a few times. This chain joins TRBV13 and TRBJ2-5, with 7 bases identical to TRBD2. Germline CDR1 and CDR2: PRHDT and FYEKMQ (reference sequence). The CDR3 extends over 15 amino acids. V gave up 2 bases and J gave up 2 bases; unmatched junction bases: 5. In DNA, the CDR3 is TGTGCCAGCAGCTTACGAGCGGGATCTCAAGAGACCCAGTACTTC. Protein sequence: CASSLRAGSQETQYF.

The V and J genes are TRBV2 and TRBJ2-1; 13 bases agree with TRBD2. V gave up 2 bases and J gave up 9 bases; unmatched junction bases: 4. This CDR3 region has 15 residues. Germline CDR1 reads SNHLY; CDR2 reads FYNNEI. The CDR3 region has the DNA TGTGCCAGCAGTGAAAGGACTAGCGGGAGAGGTGAGCAGTTCTTC. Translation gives CASSERTSGRGEQFF. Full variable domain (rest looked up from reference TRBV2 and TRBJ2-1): EPEVTQTPSHQVTQMGQEVILRCVPISNHLYFYWYRQILGQKVEFLVSFYNNEISEKSEIFDDQFSVERPDGSNFTLKIRSTKLEDSAMYFCASSERTSGRGEQFFGPGTRLTVL.

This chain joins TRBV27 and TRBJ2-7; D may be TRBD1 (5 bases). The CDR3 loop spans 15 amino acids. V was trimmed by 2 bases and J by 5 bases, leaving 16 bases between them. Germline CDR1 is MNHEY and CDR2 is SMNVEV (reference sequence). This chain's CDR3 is CASSLIQAPGNEQYF. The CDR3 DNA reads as TGTGCCAGCAGTTTAATACAGGCCCCTGGAAACGAGCAGTACTTC.

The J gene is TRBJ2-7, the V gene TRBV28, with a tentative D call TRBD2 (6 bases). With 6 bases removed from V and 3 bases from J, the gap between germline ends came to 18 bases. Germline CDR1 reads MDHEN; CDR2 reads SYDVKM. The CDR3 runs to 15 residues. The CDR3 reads CASREDAGLRYEQYF. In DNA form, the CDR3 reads TGTGCCAGCAGAGAAGACGCGGGACTTCGCTACGAGCAGTACTTC.

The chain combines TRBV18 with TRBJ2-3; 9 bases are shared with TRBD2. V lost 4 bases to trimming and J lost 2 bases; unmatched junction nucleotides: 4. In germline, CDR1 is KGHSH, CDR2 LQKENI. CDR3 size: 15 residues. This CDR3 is CASSQTSGPTDTQYF. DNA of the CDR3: TGTGCCAGCTCACAGACTAGCGGCCCCACAGATACGCAGTATTTT.

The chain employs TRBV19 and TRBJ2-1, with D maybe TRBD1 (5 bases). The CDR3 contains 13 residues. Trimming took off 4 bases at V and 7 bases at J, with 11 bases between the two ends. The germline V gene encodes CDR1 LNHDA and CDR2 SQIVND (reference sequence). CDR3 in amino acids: CASSTRQLNEQFF. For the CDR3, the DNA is TGTGCCAGTAGTACGCGACAGCTTAATGAGCAGTTCTTC.

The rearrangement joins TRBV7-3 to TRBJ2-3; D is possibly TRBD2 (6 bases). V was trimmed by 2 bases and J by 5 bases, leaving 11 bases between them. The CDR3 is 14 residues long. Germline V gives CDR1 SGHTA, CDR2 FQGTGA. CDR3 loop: CASSLGGLIDTQYF. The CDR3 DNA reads TGTGCCAGCAGCTTAGGAGGGCTAATAGATACGCAGTATTTT.

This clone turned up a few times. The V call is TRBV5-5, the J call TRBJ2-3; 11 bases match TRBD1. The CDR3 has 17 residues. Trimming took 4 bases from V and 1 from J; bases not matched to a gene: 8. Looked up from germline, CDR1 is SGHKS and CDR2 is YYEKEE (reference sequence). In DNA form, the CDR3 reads TGTGCCAGCAGCGTGCTCGGGACAGGGGGTGGCACAGATACGCAGTATTTT. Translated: CASSVLGTGGGTDTQYF.

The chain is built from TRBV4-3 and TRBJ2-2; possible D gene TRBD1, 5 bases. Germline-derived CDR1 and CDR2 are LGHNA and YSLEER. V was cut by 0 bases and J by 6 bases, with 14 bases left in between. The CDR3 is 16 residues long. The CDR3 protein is CASSQDMAGLAGELFF. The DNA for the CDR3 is TGCGCCAGCAGCCAAGATATGGCAGGGCTCGCCGGGGAGCTGTTTTTT.

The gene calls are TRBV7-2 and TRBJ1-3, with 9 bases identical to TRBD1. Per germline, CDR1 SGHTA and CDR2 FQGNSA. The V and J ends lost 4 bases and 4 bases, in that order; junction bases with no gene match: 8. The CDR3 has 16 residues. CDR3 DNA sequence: TGTGCCAGCAGCTGGGGACAGGGAGGGTACGGAAACACCATATATTTT. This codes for CASSWGQGGYGNTIYF.

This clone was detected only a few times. CDR3 coding DNA: TGTGCCAGCAGCCCAGGGGGGTGGACCGGGGAGCTGTTTTTT. This encodes CASSPGGWTGELFF. This rearrangement joins TRBV5-4 to TRBJ2-2; D might be TRBD1 (7 bases). V dropped 4 bases and J dropped 5 bases, with 12 bases sitting between them. Germline CDR1 reads SGHNT; CDR2 reads YYREEE (reference sequence). The CDR3 is 14 residues long.

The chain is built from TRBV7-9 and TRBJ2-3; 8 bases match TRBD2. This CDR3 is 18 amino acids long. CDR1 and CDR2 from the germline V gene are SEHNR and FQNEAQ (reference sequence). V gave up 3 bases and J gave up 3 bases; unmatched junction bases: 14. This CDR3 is CASSFLPGRGLATDTQYF. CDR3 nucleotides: TGTGCCAGCAGCTTCCTCCCCGGTCGCGGACTAGCAACAGATACGCAGTATTTT.

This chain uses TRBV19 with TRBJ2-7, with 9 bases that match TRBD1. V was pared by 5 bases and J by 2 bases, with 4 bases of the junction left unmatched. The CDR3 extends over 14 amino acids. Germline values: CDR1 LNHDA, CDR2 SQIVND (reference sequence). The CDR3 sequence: CASSAGTGPYEQYF. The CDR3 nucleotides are TGTGCCAGTAGTGCCGGGACAGGGCCCTACGAGCAGTACTTC.

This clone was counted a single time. The CDR3 bases are TGTGCCAGTAGGGGCAGGTCATTCAATGAGCAGTTCTTC. It codes for CASRGRSFNEQFF. The chain recombines TRBV19 with TRBJ2-1; unclear D gene. Between the trimmed V and J ends, which lost 6 bases and 6 bases, there was a span of 12 bases. Germline V gene lookup returns CDR1 LNHDA and CDR2 SQIVND (reference sequence). The CDR3 totals 13 residues.

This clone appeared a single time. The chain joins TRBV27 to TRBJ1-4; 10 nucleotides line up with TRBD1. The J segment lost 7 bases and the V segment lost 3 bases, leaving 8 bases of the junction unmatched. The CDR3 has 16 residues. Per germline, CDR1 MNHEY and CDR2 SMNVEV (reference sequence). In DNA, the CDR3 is TGTGCCAGCAGTTTCAACTCCGGGACAGGGGTTGAAAAACTGTTTTTT. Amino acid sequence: CASSFNSGTGVEKLFF. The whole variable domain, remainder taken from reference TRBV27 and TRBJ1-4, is EAQVTQNPRYLITVTGKKLTVTCSQNMNHEYMSWYRQDPGLGLRQIYYSMNVEVTDKGDVPEGYKVSRKEKRNFPLILESPSPNQTSLYFCASSFNSGTGVEKLFFGSGTQLSVL.

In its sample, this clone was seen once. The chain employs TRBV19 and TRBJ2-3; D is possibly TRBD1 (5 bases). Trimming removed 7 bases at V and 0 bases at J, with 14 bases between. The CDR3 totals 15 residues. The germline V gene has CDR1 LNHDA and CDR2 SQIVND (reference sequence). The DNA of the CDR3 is TGTGCCAGTACAGTGGGCAGGGCTAGCACAGATACGCAGTATTTT. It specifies CASTVGRASTDTQYF.